This is a list of T cell receptor beta chains from one sample in a study of CD8 T cells in ankylosing spondylitis. One entry per CDR3 protein, called by TCRdb with MiXCR from the 5' RACE reads. This sample has under 300,000 distinct CDR3 sequences, with around a tenth found just once. Sequencing was performed on blood, either unsorted or a sorted T cell fraction (not recorded which). These receptors originate from a male donor with ankylosing spondylitis or in good health (not recorded which). Each CDR3 is given with its conserved first and last residue. The D gene is left open where the match is weak. Clone size is shown for a subset of rows, as once, few, many or a class of expanded clone.

V gene	J gene	D gene	clone size	CDR3 DNA	CDR3 protein
TRBV9	TRBJ2-2	TRBD2	few	TGTGCCAGCAGCGTAGACGGGGGGACCGGGGAGCTGTTTTTT	CASSVDGGTGELFF
TRBV5-6	TRBJ1-2	.	.	TGTGCCAGCAGCTTGGAGCGGGGACACTATGGCTACACCTTC	CASSLERGHYGYTF
TRBV20-1	TRBJ2-6	.	.	TGCAGTGCTAGAAATCAAGACTCTGGGGCCAACGTCCTGACTTTC	CSARNQDSGANVLTF
TRBV5-1	TRBJ2-5	.	many	TGCGCCAGCAGCTTTGGGTCAGGATACGAGACCCAGTACTTC	CASSFGSGYETQYF
TRBV5-6	TRBJ1-6	.	many	TGTGCCAGCGGCGGGGGGCCCTCGGATAATTCACCCCTCCACTTT	CASGGGPSDNSPLHF
TRBV20-1	TRBJ2-1	.	many	TGCAGTGCTAGAGATCCGGAGGGCTATGAGCAGTTCTTC	CSARDPEGYEQFF
TRBV5-1	TRBJ2-1	TRBD2	many	TGCGCCAGCAGCAAAGGAGCGGGGGGACGCTACAATGAGCAGTTCTTC	CASSKGAGGRYNEQFF
TRBV29-1	TRBJ2-2	.	.	TGCAGCGCGGGGACAGCGGGGGCGACCGGGGAGCTGTTTTTT	CSAGTAGATGELFF
TRBV20-1	TRBJ2-7	TRBD1	many	TGCAGTGCTGACAGGGGTGGCTACGAGCAGTACTTC	CSADRGGYEQYF
TRBV7-9	TRBJ1-1	.	many	TGTGCCAGCAGCTTATTAGGGGTTATGGGCACTGAAGCTTTCTTT	CASSLLGVMGTEAFF
TRBV5-1	TRBJ1-1	TRBD1	many	TGCGCCAGCAGCACGGGACAGGGAAACACTGAAGCTTTCTTT	CASSTGQGNTEAFF
TRBV20-1	TRBJ2-5	.	many	TGCAGTGCTAGTTTCTGGGACCTAAAGACCCAGTACTTC	CSASFWDLKTQYF
TRBV7-8	TRBJ1-4	.	few	TGTGCCAGCAGCCCAGCGCGGGCGATAGAAAAACTGTTTTTT	CASSPARAIEKLFF
TRBV9	TRBJ2-5	.	many	TGTGCCAGCAGCCCCCGTCCTAATGGAGAGACCCAGTACTTC	CASSPRPNGETQYF
TRBV3-1	TRBJ1-1	.	many	TGTGCCAGTGTCGGAGGGTGGCCTGAAGCTTTCTTT	CASVGGWPEAFF
TRBV20-1	TRBJ2-7	.	many	TGCAGTGCCACCGGCGAGGAAGAGCAGTACTTC	CSATGEEEQYF
TRBV12-3/TRBV12-4	TRBJ2-1	TRBD2	many	TGTGCCAGCAGTACCCGGACTAGCGGGAGTATCTACAATGAGCAGTTCTTC	CASSTRTSGSIYNEQFF
TRBV5-1	TRBJ1-2	TRBD1	many	TGCGCCAGCTCGGGACAGGGGCGCCCATATGGCTACACCTTC	CASSGQGRPYGYTF
TRBV27	TRBJ1-2	TRBD1	.	TGTGCCAGCAGTCCCCCGGGACAGGAGGGCTTAGGTGGCTACACCTTC	CASSPPGQEGLGGYTF
TRBV5-1	TRBJ1-1	.	few	TGCGCCAGCAGCGCGAGGGGAGGTATGAACACTGAAGCTTTCTTT	CASSARGGMNTEAFF
TRBV5-1	TRBJ2-3	.	few	TGCGCCAGCACCGGACTTTCGAGCACAGATACGCAGTATTTT	CASTGLSSTDTQYF
TRBV20-1	TRBJ1-2	.	many	TGCAGTGCTAGAGATCCAAAGGGGGGGGAGGATGGCTACACCTTC	CSARDPKGGEDGYTF
TRBV29-1	TRBJ1-4	.	many	TGCAGCGTTGGCCGGGATGCAACTAATGAAAAACTGTTTTTT	CSVGRDATNEKLFF
TRBV7-9	TRBJ2-2	.	few	TGTGCCAGCAGCTTAGAGCTGTCCACCGGGGAGCTGTTTTTT	CASSLELSTGELFF
TRBV5-1	TRBJ2-1	TRBD1	many	TGCGCCAGCAGCCGAGGGACAGGGTACAATGAGCAGTTCTTC	CASSRGTGYNEQFF
TRBV5-5	TRBJ2-2	TRBD2	few	TGTGCCAGCAGCTCCCACGGGGGGTACACCGGGGAGCTGTTTTTT	CASSSHGGYTGELFF
TRBV6-1	TRBJ2-3	TRBD1	many	TGTGCCAGCAGTGAAGAGATGGGGACAGGGTACACAGATACGCAGTATTTT	CASSEEMGTGYTDTQYF
TRBV27	TRBJ1-1	TRBD1	many	TGTGCCAGCAGTTGGACAGGGGAGACTGAAGCTTTCTTT	CASSWTGETEAFF
TRBV12-3/TRBV12-4	TRBJ1-1	.	many	TGTGCCAGCTCCCACGGAGGACTGAACACTGAAGCTTTCTTT	CASSHGGLNTEAFF
TRBV3-1	TRBJ1-1	TRBD1	few	TGTGCCAGCAGAAAGCGACCGGGTTCGGGACAGGGGAGTCCAAACACTGAAGCTTTCTTT	CASRKRPGSGQGSPNTEAFF
TRBV5-1	TRBJ2-7	TRBD1	many	TGCGCCAGCAGCACACCAGACAGGGTCGGCGAGCAGTACTTC	CASSTPDRVGEQYF
TRBV20-1	TRBJ2-5	TRBD2	many	TGCAGTGCTAGCCAGCGGGGGGCCAACCAAGAGACCCAGTACTTC	CSASQRGANQETQYF
TRBV11-2	TRBJ1-2	TRBD1	.	TGTGCCAGCAGCTATAGCGGACAGGGGGCGGGCTACACCTTC	CASSYSGQGAGYTF
TRBV28	TRBJ1-5	TRBD1	many	TGTGCCAGCAGTTTTAGGGCAGGGGGCCATCAGCCCCAGCATTTT	CASSFRAGGHQPQHF
TRBV10-3	TRBJ1-1	.	many	TGTGCCATCAGTGAGAATAGGGACGGGAGCACTGAAGCTTTCTTT	CAISENRDGSTEAFF
TRBV6-5	TRBJ2-7	.	many	TGTGCCAGCAGCAGACTACAGGGAGAGCAGTACTTC	CASSRLQGEQYF
TRBV27	TRBJ2-7	TRBD1	many	TGTGCCAGCAGTTTATCGGCTTGGGACAGCGTCAACGAGCAGTACTTC	CASSLSAWDSVNEQYF
TRBV7-3	TRBJ2-3	.	many	TGTGCCAGGACCACAGATACGCAGTATTTT	CARTTDTQYF
TRBV29-1	TRBJ2-1	TRBD1	many	TGCAGCGCCCCCCGACAGGGACGGTCGAATGAGCAGTTCTTC	CSAPRQGRSNEQFF
TRBV5-1	TRBJ2-2	.	.	TGCGCCAGCAGCTTGAGGGAAGGGTTACCCGGGGAGCTGTTTTTT	CASSLREGLPGELFF
TRBV12-3/TRBV12-4	TRBJ2-7	.	many	TGTGCTCGCGGGGCGACCCTAGGCGAGCAGTACTTC	CARGATLGEQYF
TRBV6-1	TRBJ2-1	TRBD2	many	TGTGCCAGCAGCGTCAGGACTAGCGGGAATGAGCAGTTCTTC	CASSVRTSGNEQFF
TRBV9	TRBJ1-6	.	many	TGTGCCAGCAGCGTAGTTGACGGAAATTCACCCCTCCACTTT	CASSVVDGNSPLHF
TRBV25-1	TRBJ2-3	TRBD2	few	TGTGCCAGCAGTGAACGGGGGGTGGGCGCAGATACGCAGTATTTT	CASSERGVGADTQYF
TRBV5-1	TRBJ2-3	TRBD2	many	TGCGCCAGCAGCCGCGGGGGGGCAGATACGCAGTATTTT	CASSRGGADTQYF
TRBV3-1	TRBJ2-1	.	.	TGTGCCAGCAGCCAAATCGGAGGTTCTAACAATGAGCAGTTCTTC	CASSQIGGSNNEQFF
TRBV7-2	TRBJ2-1	.	.	TGTGCCAGCAGCTTAGGCGAGCGGGATGAGCAGTTCTTC	CASSLGERDEQFF